This paragraph reports one T cell receptor (beta chain). Its antigen is not identified. PCR used 60 Vbeta primers and 13 Jbeta primers. As originally analysed: There were around 78 million unique TCR beta chains by a later count, and some 11 million of them were shared. The table came from immunoSEQ multiplex PCR; TCRdb's copy has only in-frame clones and leaves some out. The DNA was the basis for D and trimming; V, J and clone size are from that table. This listing includes fewer than 200,000 clones. This specimen comes from a study of cytomegalovirus exposure and HLA in healthy donors. Study outcomes and limitations: Common viral pathogens were later found to be apparently linked to several of the most significant clusters. Highly shared sequence variants in one cluster were likely a sequencing artifact.

Samples came from healthy bone marrow donors. Sequencing input: PBMCs. This TCR was sampled from a man under 40 in good health and CMV-seronegative.

CDR3 bases: TGTGCCAGCAGCGAAAGCCCCGGGACTCTCTACGAGCAGTACTTC. It specifies CASSESPGTLYEQYF. The chain employs TRBV7-9 and TRBJ2-7; D is possibly TRBD2 (6 bases). This CDR3 is built from 15 residues. V was pared by 5 bases and J by 3 bases, with 17 bases between. Germline CDR1 reads SEHNR; CDR2 reads FQNEAQ (reference sequence).